This TCR beta chain was sequenced for a study of T cell clonotyping in hematopoietic cell transplantation. Germline lookup yields CDR1 SGHTS and CDR2 YDEGEE. V was cut by 3 bases and J by 4 bases, with 14 bases left in between. The CDR3 runs 14 residues. As regards this clone: Its antigen is unidentified.

Regarding the study as a whole: Recipient TCR diversity dropped after transplant; expanded clonotypes rose from day 30 to 180. CD4 and CD8 repertoire contributions could not be separated without sorting.

Sequencing used immunoSEQ multiplex PCR; TCRdb keeps in-frame clones, though not all of them. The data hold under 14,000 clones, with 89% observed a single time. The sequence came from a male patient aged 55 to 70 who had an allogeneic stem cell transplant from an unrelated donor, so the T cells may come from the graft donor. Some clones in this sample may be carry-over from other donors' samples. Sequencing was performed on PBMCs, taken 180 days after allogeneic stem cell transplant. The rearrangement uses TRBV5-8 and TRBJ2-7, with D possibly TRBD1 on 5 matching bases. The CDR3 protein is CASSSEFRAYEQYF. The DNA of the CDR3 is TGTGCCAGCAGCTCGGAATTCAGGGCTTACGAGCAGTACTTC. The full variable domain, its missing parts supplied by reference TRBV5-8 and TRBJ2-7, is EAGVTQSPTHLIKTRGQQATLRCSPISGHTSVYWYQQALGLGLQFLLWYDEGEERNRGNFPPRFSGRQFPNYSSELNVNALELEDSALYLCASSSEFRAYEQYFGPGTRLTVT.